A selection of T cell receptor beta chains follows, all from one sample in a study of identical twins. TCRdb re-called the 5' RACE reads through MiXCR, storing one row per CDR3 protein. The data hold hundreds of thousands of distinct CDR3 sequences, with about 20% observed a single time. The sample was also linked to a second study, of T cells expressing NK-cell markers.

What was sequenced was PBMCs. The receptors originated from a woman between 18 and 29 years old in good health. Each CDR3 is given with its conserved first and last residue.

V,length,J,CDR3
TRBV7-7,15,TRBJ2-5,CASSLVGGAGETQYF
TRBV5-1,13,TRBJ1-3,CASSLGQGNTIYF
TRBV2,15,TRBJ2-3,CASSAPKGGTDTQYF
TRBV11-2,20,TRBJ2-1,CASSLVAWTGTSGGYNEQFF
TRBV24-1,14,TRBJ2-1,CATSDGTVPGGQFF
TRBV6-2/TRBV6-3,14,TRBJ2-7,CASRISGTLYEQYF
TRBV6-2/TRBV6-3,15,TRBJ2-3,CASSYAGLRTDTQYF
TRBV12-3/TRBV12-4,14,TRBJ2-2,CASSFGGGAGELFF
TRBV6-1,14,TRBJ2-7,CASNRLAGHYEQYF
TRBV24-1,15,TRBJ2-1,CATSDGLAGSNEQFF
TRBV11-2,13,TRBJ2-3,CASSLEVADTQYF
TRBV6-5,16,TRBJ2-2,CASSYSGQVKSGELFF
TRBV28,12,TRBJ2-1,CASKRGLNEQFF
TRBV20-1,14,TRBJ2-1,CSAGGRGGANEQFF
TRBV5-1,17,TRBJ1-3,CASRWDDATGAGNTIYF
TRBV7-2,15,TRBJ2-7,CASSFTSVPSYEQYF
TRBV7-2,13,TRBJ2-3,CASSLEGRDTQYF
TRBV12-3/TRBV12-4,15,TRBJ1-2,CASSLGRIDLYGYTF
TRBV10-3,14,TRBJ2-1,CAISDEGSYNEQFF
TRBV10-3,11,TRBJ1-2,CAISGQYGYTF
TRBV3-1,13,TRBJ1-6,CASSQALGSPLHF
TRBV15,14,TRBJ2-7,CATSREPDSYEQYF
TRBV13,13,TRBJ2-7,CASSEGRGYEQYF
TRBV20-1,15,TRBJ2-3,CSGGGSGTVTDTQYF
TRBV10-1,16,TRBJ2-5,CASSEFQRGTQETQYF
TRBV20-1,13,TRBJ2-3,CSASDGYTDTQYF
TRBV6-1,14,TRBJ2-3,CASSGTGGHRTQYF
TRBV20-1,13,TRBJ2-3,CSAPPSGADTQYF
TRBV3-1,18,TRBJ2-1,CASTLAGGPPSSYNEQFF
TRBV11-3,16,TRBJ2-2,CASRIPGLAYGGELFF
TRBV10-3,13,TRBJ1-1,CAIDGGENTEAFF
TRBV4-1,15,TRBJ1-2,CASSQPRQVINGYTF
TRBV6-1,16,TRBJ1-6,CASSPWGGQGSSPLHF
TRBV12-3/TRBV12-4,19,TRBJ1-4,CASSLRTGGSAPTNEKLFF
TRBV20-1,12,TRBJ2-1,CSANVLGPEQFF
TRBV19,15,TRBJ1-1,CASSMRRKGDTEAFF
TRBV10-3,13,TRBJ2-2,CAIGGGSTGELFF
TRBV27,14,TRBJ2-1,CASSLGGRVYEQFF
TRBV6-1,13,TRBJ2-3,CASNGRPVDTQYF
TRBV6-1,14,TRBJ1-2,CASSESWGNYGYTF
TRBV7-9,14,TRBJ2-1,CASSHPLGPNEQFF
TRBV7-9,16,TRBJ2-7,CASSHPALGLTYEQYF
TRBV25-1,13,TRBJ2-4,CASRGQGKNIQYF
TRBV6-7,11,TRBJ2-7,CASSWPDEQYF
TRBV10-3,13,TRBJ2-2,CAIRDSSTGELFF
TRBV5-1,15,TRBJ2-7,CASSLEPSGVYEQYF
TRBV24-1,17,TRBJ2-1,CATSDNTGTSSLYEQFF
TRBV7-9,15,TRBJ2-3,CASSYVQSDTDTQYF